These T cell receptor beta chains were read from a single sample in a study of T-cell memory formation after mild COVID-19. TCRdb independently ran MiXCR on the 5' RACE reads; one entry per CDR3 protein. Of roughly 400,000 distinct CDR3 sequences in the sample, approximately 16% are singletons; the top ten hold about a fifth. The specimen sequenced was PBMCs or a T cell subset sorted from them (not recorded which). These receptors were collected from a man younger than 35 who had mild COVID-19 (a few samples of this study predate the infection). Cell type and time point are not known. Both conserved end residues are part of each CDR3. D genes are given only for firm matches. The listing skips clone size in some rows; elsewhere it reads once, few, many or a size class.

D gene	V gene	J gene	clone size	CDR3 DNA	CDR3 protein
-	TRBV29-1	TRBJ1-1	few	TGCAGCGTTGATGGGAGAACTGAAGCTTTCTTT	CSVDGRTEAFF
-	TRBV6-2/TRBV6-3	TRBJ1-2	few	TGTGCCAGCAGACTGACTGAGGGGGAGGATGGCTACACCTTC	CASRLTEGEDGYTF
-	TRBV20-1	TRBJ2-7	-	TGCAGTGCTAGATCATATGGGGAGCAGTACTTC	CSARSYGEQYF
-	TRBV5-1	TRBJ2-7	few	TGCGCCAGCAATCAAAGGCCAACGAGGGGGACGGGAAGCGAGCAGTACTTC	CASNQRPTRGTGSEQYF
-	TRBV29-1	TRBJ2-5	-	TGCAGCGTTGAGGAAGTGTTCACAGGAGAGACCCAGTACTTC	CSVEEVFTGETQYF
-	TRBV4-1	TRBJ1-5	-	TGCGCCAGCAGCCAAGTGACAGGAGGGAATCAGCCCCAGCATTTT	CASSQVTGGNQPQHF
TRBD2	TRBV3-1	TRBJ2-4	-	TGTGCCAGCAGCCAAGTGTCGGGAGGTAACATTCAGTACTTC	CASSQVSGGNIQYF
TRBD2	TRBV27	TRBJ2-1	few	TGTGCCAGCAGTGCACTAGCGGCCCCCCATGAGCAGTTCTTC	CASSALAAPHEQFF
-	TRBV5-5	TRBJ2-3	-	TGTGCCAGCAGCTTGGTTAGCGGCCTTACAGATATTCCGCAGTATTTT	CASSLVSGLTDIPQYF
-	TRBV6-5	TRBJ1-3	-	TGTGCCAGCAGTTACTCGACCAGGAGCACTGGAAACACCATATATTTT	CASSYSTRSTGNTIYF
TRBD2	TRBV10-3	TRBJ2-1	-	TGTGCCATCAGTCCCACTTATGGACTAGTGTCGGTTGAGCAGTTCTTC	CAISPTYGLVSVEQFF
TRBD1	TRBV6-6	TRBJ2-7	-	TGTGCCAGCAGTTCCTACAGGGGGGACGAGCAGTACTTC	CASSSYRGDEQYF
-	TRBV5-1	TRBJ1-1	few	TGCGCCAGCAGCCTGTGGGGTGTGAACACTGAAGCTTTCTTT	CASSLWGVNTEAFF
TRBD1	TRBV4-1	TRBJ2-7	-	TGCGCCAGCAGCCAAAGACAGGGGACCTCCTACGAGCAGTACTTC	CASSQRQGTSYEQYF
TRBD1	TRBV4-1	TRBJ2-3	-	TGCGCCAGCAGCAAGGGACAGGGTATTGCCACAGATACGCAGTATTTT	CASSKGQGIATDTQYF
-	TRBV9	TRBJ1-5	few	TGTGCCAGCAGCCCGACAACGGGCAATCAGCCCCAGCATTTT	CASSPTTGNQPQHF
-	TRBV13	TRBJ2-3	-	TGTGCCAGCGCAGAAACCGATACGCAGTATTTT	CASAETDTQYF
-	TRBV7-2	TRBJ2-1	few	TGTGCCAGCAGCTCCTACAGTAGCTCCTACAATGAGCAGTTCTTC	CASSSYSSSYNEQFF
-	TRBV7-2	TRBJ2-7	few	TGTGCCAGCAGCACTAGAGAGAGTTACGAGCAGTACTTC	CASSTRESYEQYF
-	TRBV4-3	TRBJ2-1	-	TGCGCCAGCAGCCAAGTCCCCGCGTCCTACAATGAGCAGTTCTTC	CASSQVPASYNEQFF
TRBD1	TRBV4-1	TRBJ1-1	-	TGCGCCAGCAGCCAAGAAGTCAGGGGGCTCGGCACTGAAGCTTTCTTT	CASSQEVRGLGTEAFF
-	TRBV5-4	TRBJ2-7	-	TGTGCCAGCAGCTTGGTCTCCTGGTACGAGCAGTACTTC	CASSLVSWYEQYF
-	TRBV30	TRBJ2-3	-	TGTGCCTGGAGTGCAGTGTCTTCGAGGGCAGATACGCAGTATTTT	CAWSAVSSRADTQYF
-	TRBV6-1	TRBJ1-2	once	TGTGCCAGCAGTGATATGCAGGGCTATGGCTACACATTC	CASSDMQGYGYTF
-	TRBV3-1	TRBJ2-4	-	TGTGCCTGCAGCCAACCGGCCAAAAACATTCAGTACTTC	CACSQPAKNIQYF
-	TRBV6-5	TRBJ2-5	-	TGTGCCAGCAGTTCCTTGACCGAGACCCTGTACTTC	CASSSLTETLYF
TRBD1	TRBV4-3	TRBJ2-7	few	TGCGCCAGCAGCCAACCTGGACAGGGTGCAGACGAGCAGTACTTC	CASSQPGQGADEQYF
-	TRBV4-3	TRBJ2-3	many	TGCGCCAGCAGCCAAGATCCAGGGATAGATACGCAGTATTTT	CASSQDPGIDTQYF
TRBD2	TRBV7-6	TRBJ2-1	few	TGTGCCAGCAGCTTGGGTAGCGGGGGGGACAATGAGCAGTTCTTC	CASSLGSGGDNEQFF
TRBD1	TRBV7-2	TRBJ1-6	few	TGTGCCAGCAGCCCAAGGGGGCCGGTGGGTTCACCCCTCCACTTT	CASSPRGPVGSPLHF